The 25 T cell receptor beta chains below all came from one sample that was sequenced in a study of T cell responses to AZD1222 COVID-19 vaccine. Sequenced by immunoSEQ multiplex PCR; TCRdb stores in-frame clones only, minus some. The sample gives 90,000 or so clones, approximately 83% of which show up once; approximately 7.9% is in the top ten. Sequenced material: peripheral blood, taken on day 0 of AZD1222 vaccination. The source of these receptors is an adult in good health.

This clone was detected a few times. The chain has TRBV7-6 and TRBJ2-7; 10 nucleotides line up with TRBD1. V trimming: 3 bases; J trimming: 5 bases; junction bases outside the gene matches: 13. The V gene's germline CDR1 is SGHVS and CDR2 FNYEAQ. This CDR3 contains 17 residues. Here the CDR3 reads CASSFRTGGPSSDEQYF. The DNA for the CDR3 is TGTGCCAGCAGCTTTAGGACAGGGGGTCCCTCTTCCGACGAGCAGTACTTC. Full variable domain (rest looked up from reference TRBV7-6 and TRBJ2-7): GAGVSQSPRYKVTKRGQDVALRCDPISGHVSLYWYRQALGQGPEFLTYFNYEAQQDKSGLPNDRFSAERPEGSISTLTIQRTEQRDSAMYRCASSFRTGGPSSDEQYFGPGTRLTVT.

As DNA, the CDR3 is TGTGCCAGCAGCCAAGATGGGCAAAACACTGAAGCTTTCTTT. It specifies CASSQDGQNTEAFF. This chain uses TRBV4-2 with TRBJ1-1, with D uncertain. The CDR3 length is 14 residues. Germline assignment: CDR1 LGHNA and CDR2 YNFKEQ. The ends were cut back, 0 bases at V and 2 bases at J, with 7 bases in the middle.

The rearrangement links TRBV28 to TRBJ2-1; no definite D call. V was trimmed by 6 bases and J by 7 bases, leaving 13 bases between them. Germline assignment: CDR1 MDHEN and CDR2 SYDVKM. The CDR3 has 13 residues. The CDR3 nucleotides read TGTGCCAGCAGCGCGCCTTCGCGAAATGAGCAGTTCTTC. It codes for CASSAPSRNEQFF.

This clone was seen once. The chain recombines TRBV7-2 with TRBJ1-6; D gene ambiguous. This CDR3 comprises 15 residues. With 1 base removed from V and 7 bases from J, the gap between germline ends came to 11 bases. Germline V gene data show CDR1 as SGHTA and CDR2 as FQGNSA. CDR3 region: CASSLVGPPNSPLHF. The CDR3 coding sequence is TGTGCCAGCAGCTTAGTTGGGCCCCCAAATTCACCCCTCCACTTT.

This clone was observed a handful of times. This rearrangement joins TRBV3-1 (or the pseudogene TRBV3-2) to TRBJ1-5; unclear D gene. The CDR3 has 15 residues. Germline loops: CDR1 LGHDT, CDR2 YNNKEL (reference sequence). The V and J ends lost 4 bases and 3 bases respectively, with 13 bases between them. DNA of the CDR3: TGTGCCAGCAGCCGTCGCGGAGAGCCCAATCAGCCCCAGCATTTT. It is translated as CASSRRGEPNQPQHF.

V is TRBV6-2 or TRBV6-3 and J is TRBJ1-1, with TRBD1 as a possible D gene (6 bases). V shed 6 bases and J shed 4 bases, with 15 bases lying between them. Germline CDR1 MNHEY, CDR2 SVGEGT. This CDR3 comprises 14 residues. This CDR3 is CASSPGGRVTEAFF. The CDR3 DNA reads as TGTGCCAGCAGCCCCGGGGGCCGGGTCACTGAAGCTTTCTTT.

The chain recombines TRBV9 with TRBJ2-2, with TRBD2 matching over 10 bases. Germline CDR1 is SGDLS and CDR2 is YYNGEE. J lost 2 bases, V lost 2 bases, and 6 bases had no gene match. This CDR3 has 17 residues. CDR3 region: CASSVPGTSANTGELFF. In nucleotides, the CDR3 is TGTGCCAGCAGCGTTCCAGGGACTAGCGCCAACACCGGGGAGCTGTTTTTT. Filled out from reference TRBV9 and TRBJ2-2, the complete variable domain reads DSGVTQTPKHLITATGQRVTLRCSPRSGDLSVYWYQQSLDQGLQFLIQYYNGEERAKGNILERFSAQQFPDLHSELNLSSLELGDSALYFCASSVPGTSANTGELFFGEGSRLTVL.

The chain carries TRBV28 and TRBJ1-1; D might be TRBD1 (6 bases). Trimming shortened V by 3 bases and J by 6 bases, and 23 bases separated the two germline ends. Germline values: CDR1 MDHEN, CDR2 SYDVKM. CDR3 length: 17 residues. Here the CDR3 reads CASSLNAWGRDTPEAFF. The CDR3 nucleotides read TGTGCCAGCAGTTTGAACGCGTGGGGGCGGGATACTCCTGAAGCTTTCTTT.

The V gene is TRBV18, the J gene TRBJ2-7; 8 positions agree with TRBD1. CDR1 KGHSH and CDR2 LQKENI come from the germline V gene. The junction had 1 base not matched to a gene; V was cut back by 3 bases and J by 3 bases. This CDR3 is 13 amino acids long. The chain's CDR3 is CASSPGTGYEQYF. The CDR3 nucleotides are TGTGCCAGCTCACCCGGGACAGGCTACGAGCAGTACTTC.

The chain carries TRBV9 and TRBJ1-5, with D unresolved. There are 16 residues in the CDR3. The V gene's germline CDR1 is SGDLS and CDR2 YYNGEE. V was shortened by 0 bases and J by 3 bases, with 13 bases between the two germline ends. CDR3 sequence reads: CASSVGDLANNQPQHF. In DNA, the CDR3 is TGTGCCAGCAGCGTAGGGGATCTCGCGAACAATCAGCCCCAGCATTTT.

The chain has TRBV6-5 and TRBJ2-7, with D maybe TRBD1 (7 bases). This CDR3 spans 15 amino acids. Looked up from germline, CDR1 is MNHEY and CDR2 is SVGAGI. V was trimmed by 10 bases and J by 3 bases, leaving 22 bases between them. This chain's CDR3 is CATTRGDGANYEQYF. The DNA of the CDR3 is TGTGCCACGACCAGGGGGGACGGAGCGAACTACGAGCAGTACTTC.

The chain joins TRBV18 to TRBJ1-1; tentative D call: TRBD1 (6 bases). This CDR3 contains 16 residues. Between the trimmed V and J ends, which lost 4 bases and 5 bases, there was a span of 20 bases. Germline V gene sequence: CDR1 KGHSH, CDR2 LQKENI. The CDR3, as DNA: TGTGCCAGCTCACGGCAACAAAAAGGGGGAAGTACTGAAGCTTTCTTT. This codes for CASSRQQKGGSTEAFF.

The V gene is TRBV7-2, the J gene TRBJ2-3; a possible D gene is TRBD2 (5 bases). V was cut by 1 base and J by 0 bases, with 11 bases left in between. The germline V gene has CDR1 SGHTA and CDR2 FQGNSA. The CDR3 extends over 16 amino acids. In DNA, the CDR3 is TGTGCCAGCAGCTTAGGGGAGACCGCTAGCACAGATACGCAGTATTTT. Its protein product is CASSLGETASTDTQYF.

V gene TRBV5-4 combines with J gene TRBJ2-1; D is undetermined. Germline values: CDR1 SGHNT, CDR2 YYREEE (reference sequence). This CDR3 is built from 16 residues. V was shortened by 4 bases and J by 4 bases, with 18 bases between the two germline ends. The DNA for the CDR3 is TGTGCCAGCAGCCCGTCCTACAGCACCCTATACAATGAGCAGTTCTTC. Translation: CASSPSYSTLYNEQFF.

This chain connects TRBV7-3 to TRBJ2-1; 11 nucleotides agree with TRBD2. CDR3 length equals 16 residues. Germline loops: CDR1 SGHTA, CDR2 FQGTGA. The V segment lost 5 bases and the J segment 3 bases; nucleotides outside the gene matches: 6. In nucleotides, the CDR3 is TGTGCCAGCAGCCCGGGACTAGCGGCAATCTACAATGAGCAGTTCTTC. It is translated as CASSPGLAAIYNEQFF. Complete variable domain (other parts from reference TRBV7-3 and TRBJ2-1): GAGVSQTPSNKVTEKGKYVELRCDPISGHTALYWYRQSLGQGPEFLIYFQGTGAADDSGLPNDRFFAVRPEGSVSTLKIQRTERGDSAVYLCASSPGLAAIYNEQFFGPGTRLTVL.

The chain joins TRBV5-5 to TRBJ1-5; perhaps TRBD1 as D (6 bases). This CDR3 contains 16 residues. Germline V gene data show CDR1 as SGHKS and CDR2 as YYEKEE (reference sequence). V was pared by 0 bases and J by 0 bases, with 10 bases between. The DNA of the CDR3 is TGTGCCAGCAGCTTGGATCAGGGGAATAGCAATCAGCCCCAGCATTTT. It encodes CASSLDQGNSNQPQHF.

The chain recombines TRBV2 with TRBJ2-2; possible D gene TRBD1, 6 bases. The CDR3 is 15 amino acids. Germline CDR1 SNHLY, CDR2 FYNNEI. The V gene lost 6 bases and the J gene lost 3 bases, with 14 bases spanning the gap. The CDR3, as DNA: TGTGCCAGCAGGTTCACAGGGTCGGACACCGGGGAGCTGTTTTTT. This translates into CASRFTGSDTGELFF.

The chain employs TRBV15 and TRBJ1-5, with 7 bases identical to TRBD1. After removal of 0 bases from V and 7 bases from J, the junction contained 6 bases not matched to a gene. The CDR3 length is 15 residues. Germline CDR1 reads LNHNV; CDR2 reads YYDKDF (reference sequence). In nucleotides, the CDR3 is TGTGCCACCAGCAGAGACGACAGGGTGGACCAGCCCCAGCATTTT. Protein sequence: CATSRDDRVDQPQHF.

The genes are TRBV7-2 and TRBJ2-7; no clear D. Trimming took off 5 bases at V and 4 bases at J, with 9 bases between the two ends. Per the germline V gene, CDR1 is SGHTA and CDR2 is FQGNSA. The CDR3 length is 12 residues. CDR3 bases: TGTGCCAGCAGCACGCGGATTTACGAGCAGTACTTC. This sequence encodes CASSTRIYEQYF. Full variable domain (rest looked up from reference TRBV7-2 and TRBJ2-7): GAGVSQSPSNKVTEKGKDVELRCDPISGHTALYWYRQSLGQGLEFLIYFQGNSAPDKSGLPSDRFSAERTGGSVSTLTIQRTQQEDSAVYLCASSTRIYEQYFGPGTRLTVT.

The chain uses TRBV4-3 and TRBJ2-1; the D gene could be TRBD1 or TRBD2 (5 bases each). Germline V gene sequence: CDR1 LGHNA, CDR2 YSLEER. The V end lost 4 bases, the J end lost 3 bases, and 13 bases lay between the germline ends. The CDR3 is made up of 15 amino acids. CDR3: CASSRDRDDYNEQFF. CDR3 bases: TGCGCCAGCAGCCGAGACCGGGACGACTACAATGAGCAGTTCTTC.

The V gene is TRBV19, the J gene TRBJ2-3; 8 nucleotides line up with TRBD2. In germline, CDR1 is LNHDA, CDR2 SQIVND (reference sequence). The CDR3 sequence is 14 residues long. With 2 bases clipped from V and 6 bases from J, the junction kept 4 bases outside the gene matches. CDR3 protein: CASSIRAGVDTQYF. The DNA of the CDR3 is TGTGCCAGTAGTATACGAGCGGGGGTTGATACGCAGTATTTT.

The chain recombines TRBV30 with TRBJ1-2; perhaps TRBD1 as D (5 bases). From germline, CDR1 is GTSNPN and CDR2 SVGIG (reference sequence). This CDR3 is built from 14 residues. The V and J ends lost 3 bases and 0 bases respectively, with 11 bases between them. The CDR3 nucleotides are TGTGCCTGGAGGGGGCTCTTAGCTAACTATGGCTACACCTTC. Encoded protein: CAWRGLLANYGYTF.

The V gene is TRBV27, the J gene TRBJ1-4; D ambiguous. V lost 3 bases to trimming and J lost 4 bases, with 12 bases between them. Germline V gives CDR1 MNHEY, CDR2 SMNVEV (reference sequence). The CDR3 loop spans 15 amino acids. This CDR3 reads CASSFSWPVNEKLFF. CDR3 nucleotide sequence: TGTGCCAGCAGTTTTTCTTGGCCAGTTAATGAAAAACTGTTTTTT.

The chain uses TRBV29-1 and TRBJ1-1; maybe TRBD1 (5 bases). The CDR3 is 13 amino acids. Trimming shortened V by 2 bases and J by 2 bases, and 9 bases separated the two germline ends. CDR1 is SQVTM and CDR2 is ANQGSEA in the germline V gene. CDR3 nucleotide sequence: TGCAGCGTTGAAAGACAGCACAACACTGAAGCTTTCTTT. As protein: CSVERQHNTEAFF.

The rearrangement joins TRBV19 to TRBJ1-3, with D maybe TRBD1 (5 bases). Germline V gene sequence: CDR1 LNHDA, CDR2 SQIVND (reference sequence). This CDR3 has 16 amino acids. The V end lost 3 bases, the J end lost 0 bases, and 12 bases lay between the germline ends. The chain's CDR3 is CASSIPGHRSGNTIYF. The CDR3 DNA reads TGTGCCAGTAGTATCCCCGGACACCGCTCTGGAAACACCATATATTTT.